A single sample is the source of the 21 T cell receptor beta chains below, sequenced in a study of T-cell memory formation after mild COVID-19. MiXCR, run by TCRdb on the 5' RACE reads, gives a single entry per CDR3 protein. Of 500,000 to 650,000 distinct CDR3 sequences in the sample, 20% to 25% were seen once. The specimen sequenced was PBMCs or a T cell subset sorted from them (not recorded which). The receptors derive from an adult woman who had mild COVID-19 (a few samples of this study predate the infection). Cell type and time point are not known.

The chain links TRBV7-9 to TRBJ2-7, with D uncertain. Trimming stripped 2 bases from V and 3 bases from J, with 11 bases between. CDR1 is SEHNR, CDR2 FQNEAQ, per germline (reference sequence). This CDR3 has 14 residues. The CDR3: CASSLLETVYEQYF. In DNA form, the CDR3 reads TGTGCCAGCAGCTTATTGGAAACAGTCTACGAGCAGTACTTC.

The chain joins TRBV12-3 or TRBV12-4 to TRBJ2-7; 10 nucleotides match TRBD1. Trimming removed 6 bases from V and 1 base from J; junction bases left unmatched: 6. CDR3 length: 15 residues. The CDR3: CASSRTGGLSYEQYF. The CDR3 bases are TGTGCCAGCAGCCGGACAGGGGGATTGTCCTACGAGCAGTACTTC.

There are many counts of this clonotype. The DNA for the CDR3 is TGTGCCATCAGTCCTGACGCCTACGAGCAGTACTTC. Translation gives CAISPDAYEQYF. The V gene is TRBV10-3, the J gene TRBJ2-7, with D uncertain. Trimming pared 5 bases from V and 2 bases from J, leaving 7 bases between. The V gene's germline CDR1 is ENHRY and CDR2 SYGVKD. The CDR3 extends over 12 amino acids.

This clonotype appeared a few times. The rearrangement joins TRBV25-1 to TRBJ1-5; tentative D call: TRBD1 (6 bases). The CDR3 is 13 amino acids. V dropped 7 bases and J dropped 2 bases, with 9 bases sitting between them. The V gene's germline CDR1 is MGHDK and CDR2 SYGVNS. The CDR3 here is CASKAGGNQPQHF. The CDR3 region has the DNA TGTGCCAGCAAGGCAGGGGGCAATCAGCCCCAGCATTTT.

The rearrangement links TRBV5-1 to TRBJ2-3, with TRBD1 identical over 9 bases. The CDR3 runs 14 residues. Trimming cost V 3 bases and J 2 bases; bases outside gene matches: 1. The germline V gene has CDR1 SGHRS and CDR2 YFSETQ. The CDR3 region is CASSWDRDTDTQYF. DNA of the CDR3: TGCGCCAGCAGCTGGGACAGGGACACAGATACGCAGTATTTT.

The chain is built from TRBV12-3 or TRBV12-4 and TRBJ2-1; TRBD2 matches at 11 bases. V shed 5 bases, J shed 6 bases, and the junction held 21 bases outside the gene matches. The CDR3 runs 20 residues. The CDR3 bases are TGTGCCAGCAGTCCCTCCCTAGCGGGGGGTCCCGGAACTGTCGGCAATGAGCAGTTCTTC. Translating it yields CASSPSLAGGPGTVGNEQFF.

The chain has TRBV30 and TRBJ2-1, with D hard to call. Germline V gives CDR1 GTSNPN, CDR2 SVGIG (reference sequence). V lost 0 bases, J lost 9 bases, and 9 bases lay in between. The CDR3 is 12 residues long. The CDR3 loop reads CAWSVEPSEQFF. The CDR3 DNA sequence: TGTGCCTGGAGTGTCGAACCCAGTGAGCAGTTCTTC.

The CDR3 nucleotides are TGCGCCAGCAGCTGGGACAGGGATGGGGAGCAGTTCTTC. Translation: CASSWDRDGEQFF. This chain uses TRBV5-1 with TRBJ2-1, with 9 bases aligning to TRBD1. Germline V gene sequence: CDR1 SGHRS, CDR2 YFSETQ. V was clipped by 3 bases and J by 10 bases; unmatched bases: 5. This CDR3 spans 13 amino acids.

V and J are TRBV4-1 and TRBJ1-2, with TRBD1 matching 9 bases. This CDR3 spans 15 amino acids. Trimming removed 1 base from V and 4 bases from J; junction bases left unmatched: 4. The germline V gene has CDR1 MGHRA and CDR2 YSYEKL. The CDR3 nucleotides are TGCGCCAGCAGCCAAGGACAGGGGGGACCCTATGGCTACACCTTC. This sequence encodes CASSQGQGGPYGYTF.

The chain carries TRBV2 and TRBJ2-7; 7 bases are a match to TRBD2. V shed 6 bases and J 1 base; nucleotides not matched to a gene: 9. The germline V gene encodes CDR1 SNHLY and CDR2 FYNNEI. The CDR3 is 15 amino acids. In DNA, the CDR3 is TGTGCCAGCAGACCAGAGGCTAGCGGTTCCTACGAGCAGTACTTC. Its protein product is CASRPEASGSYEQYF.

This clonotype was counted a few times. The rearrangement uses TRBV6-5 and TRBJ2-7; the D is unclear. The CDR3 runs to 14 residues. Trimming removed 2 bases from V and 3 bases from J, with 11 bases in between. Germline V lookup: CDR1 MNHEY, CDR2 SVGAGI. The CDR3 loop reads CASSYGFGSYEQYF. The CDR3 DNA follows: TGTGCCAGCAGTTACGGGTTCGGCAGCTACGAGCAGTACTTC.

This clonotype turned up a few times. The rearrangement joins TRBV24-1 to TRBJ2-1, with D maybe TRBD1 (6 bases). Looked up from germline, CDR1 is KGHDR and CDR2 is SFDVKD. The CDR3 consists of 13 residues. Trimming shortened V by 4 bases and J by 8 bases, and 11 bases separated the two germline ends. The CDR3 nucleotides are TGTGCCACCAGTGAATACAGGGTCGATGAGCAGTTCTTC. It is translated as CATSEYRVDEQFF.

The genes are TRBV7-2 and TRBJ2-3, with 8 bases matching TRBD2. The CDR3 consists of 17 residues. V lost 1 base, J lost 2 bases, and 8 bases stayed unmatched. Germline CDR1 SGHTA, CDR2 FQGNSA. CDR3: CASSLEKVAGFTDTQYF. CDR3 DNA sequence: TGTGCCAGCAGCTTAGAGAAGGTAGCGGGGTTCACAGATACGCAGTATTTT.

This clonotype was found a few times. The rearrangement uses TRBV7-2 and TRBJ1-2; TRBD1 might be the D (6 bases). CDR1 is SGHTA and CDR2 is FQGNSA in the germline V gene. Trimming took 1 base from V and 4 from J, leaving 13 bases between them. The length of the CDR3 is 15 residues. The CDR3 nucleotides read TGTGCCAGCAGCTTAGAGGGGGGCCCGGGCTATGGCTACACCTTC. This sequence encodes CASSLEGGPGYGYTF.

The V and J genes are TRBV5-1 and TRBJ1-3; D may be TRBD1 (6 bases). The V gene lost 0 bases and the J gene lost 2 bases, with 12 bases spanning the gap. The germline V gene has CDR1 SGHRS and CDR2 YFSETQ. This CDR3 is 16 amino acids long. The CDR3 sequence: CASSLVTGSAGNTIYF. The CDR3, as DNA: TGCGCCAGCAGCTTGGTTACAGGGTCTGCTGGAAACACCATATATTTT.

The chain has TRBV5-1 and TRBJ2-3; D gene unclear. Trimming removed 4 bases from V and 6 bases from J, with 15 bases in between. The CDR3 loop spans 14 amino acids. Germline CDR1 and CDR2: SGHRS and YFSETQ. CDR3: CASSPWTPLDTQYF. CDR3 DNA sequence: TGCGCCAGCAGCCCCTGGACCCCTTTGGATACGCAGTATTTT. Variable domain in full (rest from reference TRBV5-1 and TRBJ2-3): KAGVTQTPRYLIKTRGQQVTLSCSPISGHRSVSWYQQTPGQGLQFLFEYFSETQRNKGNFPGRFSGRQFSNSRSEMNVSTLELGDSALYLCASSPWTPLDTQYFGPGTRLTVL.

This chain connects TRBV19 to TRBJ1-5, with D perhaps TRBD1 (5 bases). This CDR3 spans 12 amino acids. Trimming pared 3 bases from V and 10 bases from J, leaving 10 bases between. Germline-derived CDR1 and CDR2 are LNHDA and SQIVND (reference sequence). CDR3 sequence: CASSMGGVPQHF. Written as DNA, the CDR3 is TGTGCCAGTAGTATGGGGGGAGTTCCCCAGCATTTT.

DNA of the CDR3: TGCGCCAGCAGCACTAGCGATGAGCAGTTCTTC. Its translation is CASSTSDEQFF. The V gene is TRBV5-1, the J gene TRBJ2-1, with 7 bases lining up with TRBD2. After removal of 4 bases from V and 8 bases from J, the junction contained 0 bases not matched to a gene. This CDR3 contains 11 residues. CDR1 and CDR2 from the germline V gene are SGHRS and YFSETQ.

The gene calls are TRBV6-2 or TRBV6-3 and TRBJ1-5; D is undetermined. Trimming cost V 6 bases and J 2 bases, with 17 bases left between them. This CDR3 has 16 residues. CDR1 MNHEY and CDR2 SVGEGT come from the germline V gene. CDR3 nucleotides: TGTGCCAGCAGCAAGACGGGCCTTTTCGGCAATCAGCCCCAGCATTTT. It codes for CASSKTGLFGNQPQHF.

The genes are TRBV3-1 and TRBJ1-3; the match to TRBD1 covers 7 bases. The CDR3 has 15 residues. Germline V lookup: CDR1 LGHDT, CDR2 YNNKEL (reference sequence). Trimming removed 4 bases from V and 4 bases from J; junction bases left unmatched: 7. The CDR3 nucleotides are TGTGCCAGCAGCCGTACCGGGACAGAAGGAAACACCATATATTTT. This translates into CASSRTGTEGNTIYF.

The table lists this clonotype with a few counts. This sequence joins TRBV15 and TRBJ2-5, with 7 bases that match TRBD2. V lost 1 base, J lost 5 bases, and 4 bases stayed unmatched. The CDR3 length is 14 residues. Germline-derived CDR1 and CDR2 are LNHNV and YYDKDF (reference sequence). The CDR3 coding sequence is TGTGCCACCAGCAGAGGGACTAGTTGGGAGACCCAGTACTTC. Residues: CATSRGTSWETQYF.